Shown below are 23 T cell receptor beta chains from a single sample sequenced in a study of vaccination effects on CD4 cells after COVID-19. Libraries were prepared by immunoSEQ multiplex PCR; TCRdb keeps only in-frame clonotypes and omits some of them. The sample consists of around 26,000 clones, about 84% of them appearing once. Peptide-pool stimulation followed by sequencing identified expanded antigen-specific CD4+ clonotypes in the ViraFEST assay. Upon completion of around ten days in culture, CD4+ T cells were isolated. PCR-confirmed SARS-CoV-2 infection occurred in the person between March and December 2020. Which antigens these TCRs recognize remains unknown. The sequences come from CD4+ T cells from PBMCs cultured with HCoV-NL63 spike peptides, collected before COVID-19 vaccination. The receptors shown here come from a human donor who had a prior SARS-CoV-2 infection.

The chain has TRBV10-3 and TRBJ1-1; D uncertain. There are 15 residues in the CDR3. From germline, CDR1 is ENHRY and CDR2 SYGVKD. V dropped 2 bases and J dropped 7 bases, with 17 bases sitting between them. CDR3 region: CAISELQAPLVEAFF. CDR3 DNA: TGTGCCATCAGTGAGCTGCAGGCACCGCTAGTTGAAGCTTTCTTT.

The V gene is TRBV7-2, the J gene TRBJ2-2; possibly TRBD2 for D (6 bases). The CDR3 is 14 residues long. Germline values: CDR1 SGHTA, CDR2 FQGNSA. Trimming removed 7 bases at V and 2 bases at J, with 11 bases between. The CDR3 nucleotides read TGTGCCAGCACCCCTAGCGTAAACACCGGGGAGCTGTTTTTT. The encoded protein is CASTPSVNTGELFF.

V gene TRBV2 combines with J gene TRBJ2-5, with 8 bases aligning to TRBD1. This CDR3 contains 13 residues. The ends lost 7 bases at V and 7 bases at J; junction bases unmatched: 8. Germline CDR1 SNHLY, CDR2 FYNNEI. In DNA form, the CDR3 reads TGTGCCAGCATGGGTTTGACAGGGGCGACCCAGTACTTC. This sequence encodes CASMGLTGATQYF. Drawing the rest from reference TRBV2 and TRBJ2-5, the complete variable domain is EPEVTQTPSHQVTQMGQEVILRCVPISNHLYFYWYRQILGQKVEFLVSFYNNEISEKSEIFDDQFSVERPDGSNFTLKIRSTKLEDSAMYFCASMGLTGATQYFGPGTRLLVL.

This chain connects TRBV5-8 to TRBJ2-6; the D is unclear. Trimming left V 4 bases short and J 0 bases short, with 8 bases between. The CDR3 has 15 amino acids. Germline lookup yields CDR1 SGHTS and CDR2 YDEGEE. For the CDR3, the DNA is TGTGCCAGCAGCCCAGACAACTCTGGGGCCAACGTCCTGACTTTC. Residues: CASSPDNSGANVLTF.

The chain has TRBV7-9 and TRBJ2-7; perhaps TRBD1 as D (5 bases). V was pared by 1 base and J by 0 bases, with 13 bases between. The germline CDR1 and CDR2 sequences are SEHNR and FQNEAQ (reference sequence). This CDR3 spans 16 amino acids. In nucleotides, the CDR3 is TGTGCCAGCAGCTTAGAGCGACAGACCCTCTCCTACGAGCAGTACTTC. Amino acid sequence: CASSLERQTLSYEQYF.

The sample holds a few counts of this clone. The J gene is TRBJ1-4, the V gene TRBV6-5, with D unresolved. This CDR3 is built from 16 residues. Deletions cut 0 bases from V and 8 bases from J, with 16 bases between. CDR1 MNHEY and CDR2 SVGAGI come from the germline V gene. The CDR3 spells CASSYSMRAEGEKLFF. The CDR3 DNA follows: TGTGCCAGCAGTTACTCGATGAGGGCTGAAGGCGAAAAACTGTTTTTT.

This rearrangement joins TRBV7-3 to TRBJ2-7; unclear D gene. Germline CDR1 reads SGHTA; CDR2 reads FQGTGA. Trimming removed 4 bases at V and 1 base at J, with 11 bases between. This CDR3 region has 14 residues. In DNA, the CDR3 is TGTGCCAGCAGCTCACACACTGTATCCTACGAGCAGTACTTC. Its protein is CASSSHTVSYEQYF.

This clone occurred a few times. The CDR3 coding sequence is TGTGCCATCAGTGAAAGTGGGGGGACAGGTGACCACTACGAGCAGTACTTC. Its protein product is CAISESGGTGDHYEQYF. The J gene is TRBJ2-7, the V gene TRBV10-3, with 8 bases matching TRBD1. This CDR3 is 17 amino acids long. Germline V CDR1 and CDR2: ENHRY, SYGVKD. With 3 bases clipped from V and 3 bases from J, the junction kept 13 bases outside the gene matches.

This clone was seen once. The V and J genes are TRBV3-1 (or the pseudogene TRBV3-2) and TRBJ1-3; tentative D call: TRBD1 (5 bases). This CDR3 is built from 13 residues. Trimming stripped 6 bases from V and 0 bases from J, with 6 bases between. From germline, CDR1 is LGHDT and CDR2 YNNKEL (reference sequence). CDR3 sequence reads: CASRTVSGNTIYF. The DNA of the CDR3 is TGTGCCAGCAGGACAGTCTCTGGAAACACCATATATTTT.

This clone was detected a few times. The V call is TRBV7-3, the J call TRBJ2-1, with D tentatively TRBD1 (5 bases). Trimming stripped 5 bases from V and 4 bases from J, with 18 bases between. Germline V CDR1 and CDR2: SGHTA, FQGTGA. There are 16 residues in the CDR3. CDR3 protein: CASSPEQGWVYNEQFF. The CDR3 DNA is TGTGCCAGCAGCCCGGAGCAGGGATGGGTATACAATGAGCAGTTCTTC.

The chain couples TRBV5-6 to TRBJ2-1; D gene unclear. Trimming removed 0 bases at V and 6 bases at J, with 7 bases between. The germline gives CDR1 SGHDT, CDR2 YYEEEE. This CDR3 has 13 residues. The CDR3, as DNA: TGTGCCAGCAGCTTGGGGGCTATCAATGAGCAGTTCTTC. It codes for CASSLGAINEQFF. The full variable domain, its missing parts supplied by reference TRBV5-6 and TRBJ2-1, is DAGVTQSPTHLIKTRGQQVTLRCSPKSGHDTVSWYQQALGQGPQFIFQYYEEEERQRGNFPDRFSGHQFPNYSSELNVNALLLGDSALYLCASSLGAINEQFFGPGTRLTVL.

The chain joins TRBV27 to TRBJ2-3; D is uncertain. Trimming cost V 4 bases and J 1 base, with 12 bases left between them. Per the germline V gene, CDR1 is MNHEY and CDR2 is SMNVEV (reference sequence). This CDR3 is built from 15 residues. CDR3 nucleotides: TGTGCCAGCAGTTGGGAACGGCTTGGCACAGATACGCAGTATTTT. It specifies CASSWERLGTDTQYF.

This sequence joins TRBV5-1 and TRBJ2-2; D is ambiguous. CDR1 and CDR2 from the germline V gene are SGHRS and YFSETQ. V shed 2 bases and J shed 5 bases, with 16 bases lying between them. The CDR3 length is 16 residues. DNA for the CDR3: TGCGCCAGCAGCTTTTTAACGGACCCCGGGACCGGGGAGCTGTTTTTT. Amino acids: CASSFLTDPGTGELFF.

The chain has TRBV20-1 and TRBJ2-1; D possibly corresponds to TRBD2 (5 bases). In germline, CDR1 is DFQATT, CDR2 SNEGSKA (reference sequence). Trimming shortened V by 3 bases and J by 0 bases, and 12 bases separated the two germline ends. The CDR3 spans 15 residues. In DNA form, the CDR3 reads TGCAGTGCTAGTAAGCGGTCCAGCTCCTACAATGAGCAGTTCTTC. It translates to CSASKRSSSYNEQFF.

This CDR3 is CASSQLAPGEQFF. For the CDR3, the DNA is TGTGCCAGCAGCCAGTTAGCCCCCGGTGAGCAGTTCTTC. This sequence joins TRBV3-1 (or the pseudogene TRBV3-2) and TRBJ2-1; D remains unclear. CDR1 and CDR2 from the germline V gene are LGHDT and YNNKEL (reference sequence). The CDR3 totals 13 residues. Trimming removed 3 bases from V and 9 bases from J, with 12 bases in between.

The gene calls are TRBV12-3 or TRBV12-4 and TRBJ1-5; 7 nucleotides line up with TRBD1. This CDR3 is built from 13 residues. Trimming removed 5 bases from V and 7 bases from J; junction bases left unmatched: 5. The CDR3 loop is CASSLQQGQPQHF. The DNA for the CDR3 is TGTGCCAGCAGTCTACAACAGGGGCAGCCCCAGCATTTT.

The chain couples TRBV20-1 to TRBJ2-2; tentative D call: TRBD2 (5 bases). Germline CDR1 and CDR2: DFQATT and SNEGSKA (reference sequence). This CDR3 has 14 amino acids. The V end lost 3 bases, the J end lost 3 bases, and 11 bases lay between the germline ends. CDR3 in amino acids: CSASRGRDTGELFF. In DNA, the CDR3 is TGCAGTGCTAGTAGAGGGAGAGACACCGGGGAGCTGTTTTTT.

This sequence joins TRBV5-1 and TRBJ2-5; 9 bases align to TRBD1. With V trimmed by 0 bases and J by 5 bases, 2 bases remained unmatched. The CDR3 is made up of 14 amino acids. Germline CDR1 SGHRS, CDR2 YFSETQ. CDR3 in DNA: TGCGCCAGCAGCTTGGGGGGGACAGGGGAGACCCAGTACTTC. This codes for CASSLGGTGETQYF.

CDR3 sequence reads: CASSLAVGGSYEQYF. Written as DNA, the CDR3 is TGTGCCAGCAGCTTAGCTGTAGGGGGCTCCTACGAGCAGTACTTC. The J gene is TRBJ2-7, the V gene TRBV7-6; D may be TRBD1 (6 bases). CDR1 and CDR2 from the germline V gene are SGHVS and FNYEAQ. V was clipped by 0 bases and J by 0 bases, with 9 bases between them. The CDR3 consists of 15 residues.

This chain joins TRBV2 and TRBJ2-5; 11 bases map to TRBD2. Per the germline V gene, CDR1 is SNHLY and CDR2 is FYNNEI. The CDR3 runs to 16 residues. V lost 7 bases, J lost 4 bases, and 11 bases stayed unmatched. CDR3 region: CASTALLAGDSETQYF. CDR3 DNA sequence: TGTGCCAGCACCGCCTTACTAGCGGGAGATTCAGAGACCCAGTACTTC.

The chain has TRBV5-1 and TRBJ1-6; 7 bases are a match to TRBD1. V shed 4 bases, J shed 7 bases, and the junction held 5 bases outside the gene matches. CDR1 and CDR2 (germline): SGHRS, YFSETQ. This CDR3 is built from 14 residues. CDR3 region: CASSQPGQNSPLHF. The CDR3 DNA reads TGCGCCAGCAGCCAACCGGGACAGAATTCACCCCTCCACTTT.

This chain joins TRBV7-9 and TRBJ1-1; D gene ambiguous. Trimming took 3 bases from V and 1 from J, leaving 21 bases between them. Germline loops: CDR1 SEHNR, CDR2 FQNEAQ (reference sequence). The CDR3 has 18 residues. CDR3 in DNA: TGTGCCAGCAGCTTTAGTTCGTCCTTCGGGAAAAAGAACACTGAAGCTTTCTTT. Amino acids: CASSFSSSFGKKNTEAFF.

This clone showed up just a few times. The chain links TRBV2 to TRBJ2-7; D uncertain. The CDR3 spans 12 residues. Trimming removed 5 bases at V and 3 bases at J, with 8 bases between. Germline loops: CDR1 SNHLY, CDR2 FYNNEI. The CDR3 DNA sequence: TGTGCCAGCAGTCGACTGAACTACGAGCAGTACTTC. It specifies CASSRLNYEQYF. Full variable domain (outside the CDR3, taken from reference TRBV2 and TRBJ2-7): EPEVTQTPSHQVTQMGQEVILRCVPISNHLYFYWYRQILGQKVEFLVSFYNNEISEKSEIFDDQFSVERPDGSNFTLKIRSTKLEDSAMYFCASSRLNYEQYFGPGTRLTVT.